The entry below gives a single TCR beta chain sequence along with its context. Original methodology: It was from reference gene primer amplification that nucleated cell counts were estimated. Sequencing used immunoSEQ multiplex PCR; TCRdb keeps in-frame clones, though not all of them. That table supplies the V and J calls and clone size; D and trimming were determined from the DNA. The sample has about 220,000 clones; under 90% are singletons. Germline CDR1 reads DFQATT; CDR2 reads SNEGSKA (reference sequence). Trimming removed 3 bases from V and 5 bases from J; junction bases left unmatched: 12. CDR3 size: 16 residues. Adults between roughly 18 and 90 years of age took part from under 30 US areas. The source of the sample is a study of blood T cell repertoires in COVID-19. Study information: Whether acute or convalescent, the COVID-19 samples came from the United States, Italy and Spain. PBMCs, B-cell-depleted T cells, or T cells were the source of the cDNA or gDNA that made up the material.

This chain connects TRBV20-1 to TRBJ2-3; 9 nucleotides match TRBD2. The sequenced sample was PBMCs or T cells enriched from blood (not recorded which). The TCR originated in a woman aged 60-70 years who had recovered from COVID-19. The CDR3 DNA is TGCAGTGCTAGTCGCGTGGCGGGAGGGCCGGTAGATACGCAGTATTTT. Protein: CSASRVAGGPVDTQYF.